These T cell receptor beta chains were read from a single sample in a study of Graves' ophthalmopathy and Graves' hyperthyroidism. TCRdb passed the multiplex PCR reads through MiXCR, listing each CDR3 protein once. The data contain a few hundred thousand distinct CDR3 sequences, 18% of them seen just once; the ten biggest clones take up roughly 1.6%. What was sequenced was peripheral blood. Source of these receptors: a woman between 18 and 29 years old with Graves' ophthalmopathy. The CDR3 runs from the conserved cysteine through the conserved F or W. A D gene is named only where the DNA matches it firmly. Clone size appears in some rows only: once, few, many, or a class for an expanded clone.

V: TRBV2
size: many
D: -
J: TRBJ1-1
DNA: TGTGCCAGCAGTGAGGAGACTGACACTGAAGCTTTCTTT
CDR3: CASSEETDTEAFF

V: TRBV7-8
size: -
D: TRBD1
J: TRBJ1-5
DNA: TGTGCCAGCAGCGCCCGGGACAGACCGAATCAGCCCCAGCATTTT
CDR3: CASSARDRPNQPQHF

V: TRBV4-1
size: -
D: -
J: TRBJ2-3
DNA: TGCGCCAGCAGCCAAGAAGGAATAGGGACGTTTAGCACAGATACGCAGTATTTT
CDR3: CASSQEGIGTFSTDTQYF

V: TRBV7-8
size: many
D: -
J: TRBJ2-5
DNA: TGTGCCAGCAGCCCGGACAGCGTAGAGACCCAGTACTTC
CDR3: CASSPDSVETQYF

V: TRBV4-1
size: -
D: -
J: TRBJ2-7
DNA: TGCGCCAGCAGCCAAGTTTCAAGGGGAATGCTAGGCTACGAGCAGTACTTC
CDR3: CASSQVSRGMLGYEQYF

V: TRBV7-9
size: many
D: -
J: TRBJ1-5
DNA: TGTGCCAGCAGCCGTATCGGTCGGGTCTTAAGCAATCAGCCCCAGCATTTT
CDR3: CASSRIGRVLSNQPQHF

V: TRBV20-1
size: many
D: TRBD2
J: TRBJ2-7
DNA: TGCAGTGCTAGAGATCTCAGAACGACTAGCGGTTACGAGCAGTACTTC
CDR3: CSARDLRTTSGYEQYF

V: TRBV10-3
size: many
D: -
J: TRBJ1-5
DNA: TGTGCCATCAGTGAGTCGAAGGGCAGGGCTGCTCAGCCCCAGCATTTT
CDR3: CAISESKGRAAQPQHF

V: TRBV11-2
size: many
D: TRBD1
J: TRBJ1-2
DNA: TGTGCCAGCAGCTCAAACTTGGGACAGGGCTATGGCTACACCTTC
CDR3: CASSSNLGQGYGYTF

V: TRBV9
size: many
D: -
J: TRBJ2-5
DNA: TGTGCCAGCAGCGTAGGTACAGCCAACCAAGAGACCCAGTACTTC
CDR3: CASSVGTANQETQYF

V: TRBV6-2/TRBV6-3
size: many
D: -
J: TRBJ2-7
DNA: TGTGCCAGCAGTTACCCTACCTACAGGGTCTACGAGCAGTACTTC
CDR3: CASSYPTYRVYEQYF

V: TRBV11-2
size: many
D: -
J: TRBJ1-6
DNA: TGTGCCAGCAGCTCCCCTTCCAGACAGGATATTTTTTCACCCCTCCACTTT
CDR3: CASSSPSRQDIFSPLHF

V: TRBV28
size: many
D: -
J: TRBJ2-7
DNA: TGTGCCAGCAGTTCTTCCCCGGGGACCTACGAGCAGTACTTC
CDR3: CASSSSPGTYEQYF

V: TRBV20-1
size: many
D: TRBD1
J: TRBJ2-1
DNA: TGCAGTGCTAGGGGGACAGGGTCGTGGAATGAGCAGTTCTTC
CDR3: CSARGTGSWNEQFF

V: TRBV6-2/TRBV6-3
size: many
D: -
J: TRBJ2-7
DNA: TGTGCCAGCAGTTACGGACTTAACCTCTACGAGCAGTACTTC
CDR3: CASSYGLNLYEQYF

V: TRBV4-1
size: many
D: -
J: TRBJ2-7
DNA: TGCGCCAGCAGTGAGGGGCAGGGAAACCCCTACGAGCAGTACTTC
CDR3: CASSEGQGNPYEQYF

V: TRBV29-1
size: many
D: -
J: TRBJ1-1
DNA: TGCAGCGTCTCGAGGGAACAGGGAGCCAACACTGAAGCTTTCTTT
CDR3: CSVSREQGANTEAFF

V: TRBV28
size: many
D: -
J: TRBJ1-1
DNA: TGTGCCAGCAGACTCCCGCCCGGACAGAAAGAAGAAGCTTTCTTT
CDR3: CASRLPPGQKEEAFF

V: TRBV6-5
size: many
D: TRBD1
J: TRBJ1-2
DNA: TGTGCCAGCAGTTACTCTGGAGGGACAGGGACCTTCTACACCTTC
CDR3: CASSYSGGTGTFYTF

V: TRBV7-2
size: -
D: -
J: TRBJ2-5
DNA: TGTGCCAGCAGCTTAGTAGCACAGACCCAAGAGACCCAGTACTTC
CDR3: CASSLVAQTQETQYF

V: TRBV28
size: -
D: -
J: TRBJ1-2
DNA: TGTGCCAGCAGCTTGAGGACGGCGCTCTATGGCTACACCTTC
CDR3: CASSLRTALYGYTF

V: TRBV3-1
size: many
D: TRBD1
J: TRBJ1-5
DNA: TGTGCCGCTGGACAGGGGGGCACTCAGCCCCAGCATTTT
CDR3: CAAGQGGTQPQHF

V: TRBV5-4
size: many
D: -
J: TRBJ2-5
DNA: TGTGCCAGTCCTGCCGGCCCACAATTTTACTTC
CDR3: CASPAGPQFYF

V: TRBV12-3/TRBV12-4
size: -
D: TRBD1
J: TRBJ2-7
DNA: TGTGCCAGCTCACCACAAGAAACAGGGGTCTACGAGCAGTACTTC
CDR3: CASSPQETGVYEQYF

V: TRBV20-1
size: many
D: -
J: TRBJ1-5
DNA: TGCAGTGCTAGAGGGGGGGGACAGCCCCAGCATTTT
CDR3: CSARGGGQPQHF

V: TRBV7-9
size: many
D: -
J: TRBJ2-7
DNA: TGTGCCAGCAGCTTAGGGACAGCGGCCGAGCAGTACTTC
CDR3: CASSLGTAAEQYF

V: TRBV4-1
size: few
D: -
J: TRBJ1-1
DNA: TGCGCCAGCAGCCGGGTGCTAATGAACACTGAAGCTTTCTTT
CDR3: CASSRVLMNTEAFF

V: TRBV11-2
size: -
D: -
J: TRBJ2-2
DNA: TGTGCCAGCAGCTTAGATCGTCAGGCGGGGGAGCTGTTTTTT
CDR3: CASSLDRQAGELFF

V: TRBV28
size: -
D: TRBD2
J: TRBJ2-7
DNA: TGTGCCAGCAGGAGAGTCCTAGCGGGAGAATACGAGCAGTACTTC
CDR3: CASRRVLAGEYEQYF

V: TRBV9
size: many
D: TRBD1
J: TRBJ2-7
DNA: TGTGCCAGCAGCGTAACAGGGGAAGCCATCTACGAGCAGTACTTC
CDR3: CASSVTGEAIYEQYF

V: TRBV12-3/TRBV12-4
size: many
D: -
J: TRBJ1-6
DNA: TGTGCCAGCAGTTTAGGGGGGGATTCACCCCTCCACTTT
CDR3: CASSLGGDSPLHF

V: TRBV18
size: -
D: -
J: TRBJ2-2
DNA: TGTGCCAGTTCCAGACTCTATAACACCGGGGAGCTGTTTTTT
CDR3: CASSRLYNTGELFF

V: TRBV11-2
size: many
D: -
J: TRBJ1-2
DNA: TGTGCCATGGGGCTGGTGAACTATGGCTACACCTTC
CDR3: CAMGLVNYGYTF

V: TRBV30
size: -
D: -
J: TRBJ1-1
DNA: TGTGCCTGGACCGGTGGTAAGGGAGCGAGCACTGAAGCTTTCTTT
CDR3: CAWTGGKGASTEAFF

V: TRBV12-3/TRBV12-4
size: many
D: -
J: TRBJ2-2
DNA: TGTGCCAGCAGTTTAAGTGGGATCAACACCGGGGAGCTGTTTTTT
CDR3: CASSLSGINTGELFF

V: TRBV28
size: many
D: -
J: TRBJ1-5
DNA: TGTGCCAGCAGTTTATCCTGGGTTGACTATCAGCCCCAGCATTTT
CDR3: CASSLSWVDYQPQHF

V: TRBV11-2
size: -
D: -
J: TRBJ1-1
DNA: TGTGCCAGCAGCTTAGAGGGGGGGCGGGGGCGGTTGGACACTGAAGCTTTCTTT
CDR3: CASSLEGGRGRLDTEAFF

V: TRBV30
size: many
D: -
J: TRBJ1-1
DNA: TGTGCCTGGAGTATCGACCGGAACACTGAAGCTTTCTTT
CDR3: CAWSIDRNTEAFF

V: TRBV11-3
size: many
D: -
J: TRBJ2-5
DNA: TGTGCCAGCAGCTCGAGACAGGACCCACGGGAGACCCAGTACTTC
CDR3: CASSSRQDPRETQYF

V: TRBV7-9
size: many
D: -
J: TRBJ2-7
DNA: TGTGCCAGCAGCCCTTCAAGGACAGAGAGCTCCTACGAGCAGTACTTC
CDR3: CASSPSRTESSYEQYF

V: TRBV29-1
size: many
D: -
J: TRBJ2-7
DNA: TGCAGCGTTGGCCAATCTCCCTACGAGCAGTACTTC
CDR3: CSVGQSPYEQYF

V: TRBV20-1
size: many
D: -
J: TRBJ1-5
DNA: TGCAGTGCTAGATCAGGGCTCAATCAGCCCCAGCATTTT
CDR3: CSARSGLNQPQHF

V: TRBV7-2
size: many
D: TRBD1
J: TRBJ2-5
DNA: TGTGCCAGCAGCCGTAGACAGGGTGGCCAAGAGACCCAGTACTTC
CDR3: CASSRRQGGQETQYF

V: TRBV29-1
size: many
D: TRBD2
J: TRBJ2-5
DNA: TGCAGCGCCCGACTAGCGGGCCCAGAGACCCAGTACTTC
CDR3: CSARLAGPETQYF

V: TRBV7-9
size: many
D: -
J: TRBJ2-2
DNA: TGTGCCAGCAGCTTATGGAAAGGTCACACCGGGGAGCTGTTTTTT
CDR3: CASSLWKGHTGELFF

V: TRBV4-3
size: few
D: -
J: TRBJ2-7
DNA: TGCGCCAGCAGCCAAGATGGGCAGGCAGCCCACGAGCAGTACTTC
CDR3: CASSQDGQAAHEQYF

V: TRBV7-3
size: -
D: -
J: TRBJ1-1
DNA: TGTGCCAGCAGCACCAGGGCCGTCGGGGCTGAAGCTTTCTTT
CDR3: CASSTRAVGAEAFF

V: TRBV11-2
size: -
D: -
J: TRBJ2-7
DNA: TGTGCCAGCAGCTTAGGGGGCTCCCAGGGGTTCTACGAGCAGTACTTC
CDR3: CASSLGGSQGFYEQYF